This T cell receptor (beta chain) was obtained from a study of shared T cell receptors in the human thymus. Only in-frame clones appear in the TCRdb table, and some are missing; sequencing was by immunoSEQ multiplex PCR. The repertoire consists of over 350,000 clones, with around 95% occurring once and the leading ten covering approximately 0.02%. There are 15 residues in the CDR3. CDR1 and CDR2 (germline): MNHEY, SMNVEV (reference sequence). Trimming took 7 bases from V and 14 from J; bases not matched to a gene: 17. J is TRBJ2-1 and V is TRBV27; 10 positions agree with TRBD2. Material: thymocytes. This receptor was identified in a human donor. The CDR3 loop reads CASTLTGGAGGRKFF. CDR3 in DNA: TGTGCCAGCACCCTCACCGGGGGAGCGGGGGGGAGGAAGTTCTTC.